The T cell receptor (beta chain) under discussion was sequenced for a study of shared T cell receptors in the human thymus. Only in-frame clones appear in the TCRdb table, and some are missing; sequencing was by immunoSEQ multiplex PCR. The profile shows about 660,000 clones, over 75% of them singletons. The germline V gene encodes CDR1 MNHEY and CDR2 SVGAGI. Trimming cost V 7 bases and J 1 base; bases outside gene matches: 4. CDR3 length equals 14 residues. This sample also belongs to another study, concerning human thymus T cells. That source adds: Infants served as donors; they were healthy and Finnish and were having corrective surgery for congenital heart defects.

The sample consisted of thymocytes. V is TRBV6-5 and J is TRBJ2-4, with 7 bases lining up with TRBD2. The TCR originated in a boy in the first two years of life with a congenital heart defect. The CDR3 nucleotides are TGTGCCAGCACCAACGGGGGGGCCAAAAACATTCAGTACTTC. As protein: CASTNGGAKNIQYF.